The present T cell receptor (beta chain) was sequenced within a study of cytomegalovirus exposure and HLA in healthy donors. Findings of the study overall: Most TCR beta V segments were productive about 87% or about 30% of the time in an earlier analysis.

Germline V gives CDR1 SGHRS, CDR2 YFSETQ. This CDR3 comprises 15 residues. On this clone itself: Antigen: not known.

The study ran its PCR with 60 Vbeta and 13 Jbeta primers. Some clones are missing from TCRdb's copy, which holds only in-frame ones; the method was immunoSEQ multiplex PCR. The sample has fewer than 200,000 clones, less than 80% seen once. What was sequenced was PBMCs. The chain combines TRBV5-1 with TRBJ2-5, with 7 bases aligning to TRBD2. The J call is doubtful: the DNA matches TRBJ2-7 better. The clonotype comes from a female donor in good health and CMV-seronegative. The CDR3 DNA reads as TGCGCCAGCAGCTTGATTGGCGGGGGAGCCTACGAGCAGTACTTC. Translating it yields CASSLIGGGAYEQYF.